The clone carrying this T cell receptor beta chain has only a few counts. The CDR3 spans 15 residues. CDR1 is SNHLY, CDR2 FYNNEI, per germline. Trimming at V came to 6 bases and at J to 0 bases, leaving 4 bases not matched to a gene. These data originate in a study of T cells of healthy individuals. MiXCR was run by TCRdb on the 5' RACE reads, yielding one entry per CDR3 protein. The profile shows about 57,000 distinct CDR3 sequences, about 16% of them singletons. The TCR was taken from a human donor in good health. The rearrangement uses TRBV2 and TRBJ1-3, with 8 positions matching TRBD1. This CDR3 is CASRGQGGSGNTIYF. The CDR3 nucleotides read TGTGCCAGCAGAGGACAGGGCGGCTCTGGAAACACCATATATTTT.